Following are 6 T cell receptor beta chains from one sample sequenced in a study of chemoradiotherapy in HPV16-positive cancers. Profiled with immunoSEQ multiplex PCR; TCRdb holds only in-frame clones, not every one. The sample shows 4,500 to 6,500 clones, approximately 78% of them seen only once. The sample here was taken from a patient who underwent chemoradiotherapy. The receptors stem from a human donor with HPV-associated anogenital cancer.

This chain uses TRBV4-1 with TRBJ1-5, with 12 bases lining up with TRBD1. Germline lookup yields CDR1 MGHRA and CDR2 YSYEKL. CDR3 size: 17 residues. The trim removed 0 bases at V and 7 bases at J, leaving 7 bases unmatched. The CDR3 sequence: CASSQDSGTGGRQPQHF. The CDR3 region has the DNA TGCGCCAGCAGCCAAGATTCCGGGACAGGGGGCAGGCAGCCCCAGCATTTT.

This chain joins TRBV4-1 and TRBJ1-5; tentatively, D is TRBD1 (5 bases). The CDR3 totals 16 residues. Germline V CDR1 and CDR2: MGHRA, YSYEKL. V was trimmed by 1 base and J by 2 bases, leaving 12 bases between them. The chain's CDR3 is CASSQVMQGRNQPQHF. The DNA of the CDR3 is TGCGCCAGCAGCCAAGTAATGCAGGGACGCAATCAGCCCCAGCATTTT.

The CDR3 nucleotides are TGTGCCAGCAGGAGAACAGGGGGCTTAGGGGGCACTGAAGCTTTCTTT. Its protein product is CASRRTGGLGGTEAFF. The chain has TRBV28 and TRBJ1-1, with 9 bases that match TRBD1. J lost 4 bases, V lost 6 bases, and 12 bases had no gene match. This CDR3 is 16 amino acids long. The germline gives CDR1 MDHEN, CDR2 SYDVKM.

This clone turned up a few times. CDR3 nucleotide sequence: TGTGCCAGCAGCGTAGGGGGGACAGGATCTCAAGAGACCCAGTACTTC. Residues: CASSVGGTGSQETQYF. The chain is built from TRBV7-6 and TRBJ2-5, with 8 bases lining up with TRBD1. This CDR3 contains 16 residues. With V trimmed by 5 bases and J by 2 bases, 10 bases remained unmatched. Looked up from germline, CDR1 is SGHVS and CDR2 is FNYEAQ.

The chain's CDR3 is CASRGGWSQETQYF. Written as DNA, the CDR3 is TGTGCCAGCAGAGGCGGGTGGAGCCAAGAGACCCAGTACTTC. The chain couples TRBV6-5 to TRBJ2-5, with a tentative D call TRBD2 (5 bases). CDR1 is MNHEY and CDR2 is SVGAGI in the germline V gene. Trimming removed 6 bases from V and 1 base from J, with 12 bases in between. The CDR3 has 14 amino acids.

This clone is deemed large. Other DNA sequences in the same sample also yield this CDR3. The V gene is TRBV9, the J gene TRBJ2-7; D not resolved. Germline V gene sequence: CDR1 SGDLS, CDR2 YYNGEE. This CDR3 has 14 amino acids. V shed 0 bases and J shed 1 base, with 8 bases lying between them. As DNA, the CDR3 is TGTGCCAGCAGCGTAGCGGCGGTTTCCTACGAGCAGTACTTC. Protein: CASSVAAVSYEQYF.